A single sample gave rise to the 14 T cell receptor beta chains below, sequenced in a study of T cells in localized non-small cell lung cancer. Assay: immunoSEQ multiplex PCR; the TCRdb copy retains only in-frame clones and omits some. The sample includes around 48,000 clones, roughly 80% of them seen just once. Sequenced material: peripheral blood, taken before any cancer treatment. All receptors derive from a man aged 40-75 years with stage I squamous cell lung carcinoma.

The chain has TRBV14 and TRBJ2-1; possibly TRBD2 for D (5 bases). Deletions cut 2 bases from V and 3 bases from J, with 14 bases between. The germline gives CDR1 SGHDN, CDR2 FVKESK. The CDR3 extends over 16 amino acids. The DNA for the CDR3 is TGTGCCAGCAGCCAAATCGGGGATCGTGGCTACAATGAGCAGTTCTTC. Translation gives CASSQIGDRGYNEQFF. The full variable domain, its missing parts supplied by reference TRBV14 and TRBJ2-1, is EAGVTQFPSHSVIEKGQTVTLRCDPISGHDNLYWYRRVMGKEIKFLLHFVKESKQDESGMPNNRFLAERTGGTYSTLKVQPAELEDSGVYFCASSQIGDRGYNEQFFGPGTRLTVL.

This chain uses TRBV6-5 with TRBJ2-7, with TRBD2 matching 8 bases. Germline CDR1 and CDR2: MNHEY and SVGAGI. With 2 bases clipped from V and 7 bases from J, the junction kept 4 bases outside the gene matches. CDR3 length equals 13 residues. CDR3 nucleotides: TGTGCCAGCAGTTACCGGCTAGCGGGTGAGCAGTACTTC. This encodes CASSYRLAGEQYF.

Comments on this clone: The CDR3 carries no conserved terminal phenylalanine or tryptophan, so it likely arises from a read error. The limits of the CDR3 on the DNA are not certain, so only TCRdb's listed CDR3 is given. V gene TRBV12-2 combines with J gene TRBJ1-1; TRBD1 is taken as the D call from the table, unchecked against the DNA. TRBV12-2 is noted as a pseudogene. A total of 15 residues make up the CDR3, ends included. CDR3 protein: CASRSLTSLDTEAFL.

This chain uses TRBV5-6 with TRBJ2-7, with D possibly TRBD1 on 5 matching bases. V was shortened by 5 bases and J by 6 bases, with 9 bases between the two germline ends. This CDR3 is 11 amino acids long. Germline CDR1 SGHDT, CDR2 YYEEEE. The CDR3 protein is CASRGQSEQYF. The CDR3 DNA reads TGTGCCAGCAGGGGGCAGTCCGAGCAGTACTTC.

J is TRBJ2-3 and V is TRBV30; D ambiguous. There are 11 residues in the CDR3. V was trimmed by 3 bases and J by 6 bases, leaving 7 bases between them. The germline V gene encodes CDR1 GTSNPN and CDR2 SVGIG (reference sequence). CDR3 loop: CAWSFPDTQYF. Written as DNA, the CDR3 is TGTGCCTGGAGCTTTCCGGATACGCAGTATTTT.

The chain links TRBV28 to TRBJ1-2, with a possible D match to TRBD1 (5 bases). This CDR3 comprises 14 residues. CDR1 and CDR2 from the germline V gene are MDHEN and SYDVKM. Trimming stripped 2 bases from V and 1 base from J, with 8 bases between. The CDR3 loop reads CASSLGGGNYGYTF. CDR3 DNA sequence: TGTGCCAGCAGTTTAGGGGGAGGTAACTATGGCTACACCTTC.

V and J are TRBV20-1 and TRBJ2-1; maybe TRBD1 (5 bases). Germline V gives CDR1 DFQATT, CDR2 SNEGSKA (reference sequence). The CDR3 length is 11 residues. The CDR3 DNA is TGCAGCCCTCTTCAGGGCAATGAGCAGTTCTTC. It encodes CSPLQGNEQFF.

The J gene is TRBJ2-1, the V gene TRBV12-5; D not certain. V was cut by 5 bases and J by 4 bases, with 12 bases left in between. CDR1 is LGHNT and CDR2 is FRNRAP in the germline V gene. The CDR3 extends over 14 amino acids. The CDR3 reads CASGIAGRYNEQFF. The CDR3 DNA follows: TGTGCTAGTGGTATTGCCGGACGGTACAATGAGCAGTTCTTC.

The chain combines TRBV19 with TRBJ1-6; possible D gene TRBD1, 6 bases. Germline loops: CDR1 LNHDA, CDR2 SQIVND (reference sequence). The CDR3 sequence is 13 residues long. V was cut by 5 bases and J by 9 bases, with 11 bases left in between. The CDR3 region has the DNA TGTGCCAGTAGTGGCAGGGGAATTTCACCCCTCCACTTT. Translation: CASSGRGISPLHF.

The gene calls are TRBV5-5 and TRBJ1-2, with 7 bases matching TRBD1. The ends lost 2 bases at V and 0 bases at J; junction bases unmatched: 1. The CDR3 runs to 14 residues. Germline V gene sequence: CDR1 SGHKS, CDR2 YYEKEE (reference sequence). This CDR3 is CASSFRGPNYGYTF. DNA of the CDR3: TGTGCCAGCAGCTTTAGGGGGCCTAACTATGGCTACACCTTC.

The chain's CDR3 is CASSQARGGEETQYF. The CDR3 DNA reads TGCGCCAGCAGCCAAGCCCGGGGTGGAGAAGAGACCCAGTACTTC. This chain joins TRBV4-1 and TRBJ2-5; tentative D call: TRBD2 (5 bases). Trimming stripped 1 base from V and 3 bases from J, with 12 bases between. Germline CDR1 MGHRA, CDR2 YSYEKL. CDR3 size: 15 residues.

This clone has just one count. The chain recombines TRBV7-2 with TRBJ2-5, with D maybe TRBD1 (6 bases). CDR1 and CDR2 (germline): SGHTA, FQGNSA. Deletions cut 7 bases from V and 5 bases from J, with 14 bases between. The CDR3 extends over 13 amino acids. The chain's CDR3 is CASNTGFRETQYF. DNA for the CDR3: TGTGCCAGCAACACAGGGTTCCGCGAGACCCAGTACTTC.

The sample holds a few counts of this clone. Additional DNA sequences in this sample encode the identical CDR3. V usage is TRBV5-1 and J usage is TRBJ1-4; TRBD1 matches at 7 bases. The CDR3 spans 13 residues. The V gene's germline CDR1 is SGHRS and CDR2 YFSETQ. J lost 5 bases, V lost 4 bases, and 2 bases had no gene match. The CDR3 DNA follows: TGCGCCAGCAGCGAGGGACAGAATGAAAAACTGTTTTTT. Protein product: CASSEGQNEKLFF.

This clone was seen at least ten times. The chain has TRBV2 and TRBJ2-7, with D perhaps matching TRBD1 or TRBD2 (5 bases each). Germline-derived CDR1 and CDR2 are SNHLY and FYNNEI. V was cut by 4 bases and J by 2 bases, with 12 bases left in between. The CDR3 extends over 14 amino acids. The CDR3: CASSGGTLTYEQYF. CDR3 in DNA: TGTGCCAGCAGTGGGGGGACGTTGACCTACGAGCAGTACTTC.